A single sample gave rise to the 24 T cell receptor beta chains below, sequenced in a study of cytomegalovirus exposure and HLA in healthy donors. The method was immunoSEQ multiplex PCR; TCRdb's version includes in-frame clones alone and lacks a portion of them. This sample yields about 120,000 clones, of which roughly nine tenths are seen a single time; roughly 1.2% belongs to the top ten. Specimen: PBMCs. The receptors here all came from a woman younger than 35 in good health and CMV-seronegative.

The chain is built from TRBV5-6 and TRBJ2-1; 9 bases fit TRBD2. V shed 0 bases, J shed 5 bases, and the junction held 6 bases outside the gene matches. In germline, CDR1 is SGHDT, CDR2 YYEEEE. The CDR3 runs to 16 residues. The CDR3, as DNA: TGTGCCAGCAGCTTGGGACTAGCGGATACTCACAATGAGCAGTTCTTC. Amino acids: CASSLGLADTHNEQFF. Together with reference TRBV5-6 and TRBJ2-1, the CDR3 gives the full variable domain: DAGVTQSPTHLIKTRGQQVTLRCSPKSGHDTVSWYQQALGQGPQFIFQYYEEEERQRGNFPDRFSGHQFPNYSSELNVNALLLGDSALYLCASSLGLADTHNEQFFGPGTRLTVL.

The chain carries TRBV9 and TRBJ2-1; TRBD2 matches at 12 bases. This CDR3 comprises 16 residues. The germline gives CDR1 SGDLS, CDR2 YYNGEE. J gave up 4 bases and V 3 bases, and 5 bases lay outside the gene matches. CDR3 in DNA: TGTGCCAGCAGCGAACTAGCGGGGGGTGGGTACAATGAGCAGTTCTTC. Residues: CASSELAGGGYNEQFF.

This clone is a singleton in its sample. The chain is built from TRBV2 and TRBJ2-3; TRBD1 agrees at 9 bases. The V gene's germline CDR1 is SNHLY and CDR2 FYNNEI. V lost 6 bases to trimming and J lost 3 bases; unmatched junction nucleotides: 4. The CDR3 is 14 residues long. The CDR3 is CASSPTGGTDTQYF. DNA for the CDR3: TGTGCCAGCAGCCCGACAGGGGGAACAGATACGCAGTATTTT.

The chain employs TRBV6-1 and TRBJ2-3, with a tentative D call TRBD2 (6 bases). CDR1 and CDR2 from the germline V gene are MNHNS and SASEGT. This CDR3 is 12 amino acids long. CDR3 sequence reads: CAHSGDTDTQYF. The CDR3 DNA is TGTGCGCATAGCGGAGACACAGATACGCAGTATTTT.

V is TRBV29-1 and J is TRBJ1-5; 8 bases line up with TRBD1. The germline V gene encodes CDR1 SQVTM and CDR2 ANQGSEA. V lost 7 bases and J lost 5; bases outside the gene matches: 4. CDR3 length equals 12 residues. The CDR3 spells CSAKQGDQPQHF. Here the CDR3 DNA reads TGCAGCGCTAAACAGGGGGATCAGCCCCAGCATTTT.

This rearrangement joins TRBV5-1 to TRBJ2-3; perhaps TRBD2 as D (6 bases). CDR3 length: 16 amino acids. The germline V gene has CDR1 SGHRS and CDR2 YFSETQ. Trimming stripped 0 bases from V and 4 bases from J, with 15 bases between. The CDR3 DNA reads as TGCGCCAGCAGCTTGGGTGTCTCGGAGGGTGCAGATACGCAGTATTTT. It translates to CASSLGVSEGADTQYF.

The rearrangement joins TRBV5-1 to TRBJ1-4; a weak D match, TRBD1 (5 bases). Per the germline V gene, CDR1 is SGHRS and CDR2 is YFSETQ. The CDR3 runs to 14 residues. V lost 0 bases and J lost 4, with 7 bases in between. CDR3: CASSLVQGNEKLFF. The CDR3 region has the DNA TGCGCCAGCAGCTTGGTTCAGGGTAATGAAAAACTGTTTTTT.

The chain carries TRBV5-1 and TRBJ2-7; TRBD2 might be the D (7 bases). CDR1 is SGHRS and CDR2 is YFSETQ in the germline V gene. The CDR3 sequence is 15 residues long. Trimming took off 4 bases at V and 4 bases at J, with 18 bases between the two ends. CDR3 region: CASSPEGGTAYEQYF. The DNA of the CDR3 is TGCGCCAGCAGCCCGGAGGGGGGGACGGCGTACGAGCAGTACTTC. Variable domain in full (rest from reference TRBV5-1 and TRBJ2-7): KAGVTQTPRYLIKTRGQQVTLSCSPISGHRSVSWYQQTPGQGLQFLFEYFSETQRNKGNFPGRFSGRQFSNSRSEMNVSTLELGDSALYLCASSPEGGTAYEQYFGPGTRLTVT.

J is TRBJ1-5 and V is TRBV2; TRBD1 might be the D (5 bases). Germline V gives CDR1 SNHLY, CDR2 FYNNEI. The CDR3 is made up of 13 amino acids. With 7 bases removed from V and 6 bases from J, the gap between germline ends came to 13 bases. The CDR3 bases are TGTGCCAGCACTCGGCGGGGGGGTCAGCCCCAGCATTTT. Translation: CASTRRGGQPQHF.

The chain uses TRBV5-1 and TRBJ2-1; TRBD1 is a possible D gene (6 bases). The CDR3 extends over 13 amino acids. CDR1 SGHRS and CDR2 YFSETQ come from the germline V gene. V was trimmed by 8 bases and J by 5 bases, leaving 14 bases between them. The CDR3 coding sequence is TGCGCCAGTGACTCCGGGACAAACAATGAGCAGTTCTTC. This translates into CASDSGTNNEQFF.

V gene TRBV6-5 combines with J gene TRBJ1-1; TRBD1 aligns across 8 bases. The germline V gene encodes CDR1 MNHEY and CDR2 SVGAGI. V lost 8 bases, J lost 7 bases, and 12 bases stayed unmatched. This CDR3 contains 14 residues. The CDR3, as DNA: TGTGCCAGCCTAAACTCAGGGGGCGCCCGTGAAGCTTTCTTT. Its protein product is CASLNSGGAREAFF.

The rearrangement uses TRBV5-1 and TRBJ2-3; weak D call: TRBD2 (6 bases). The V and J ends lost 2 bases and 15 bases respectively, with 22 bases between them. The CDR3 loop spans 14 amino acids. The germline CDR1 and CDR2 sequences are SGHRS and YFSETQ. The CDR3 loop is CASSFSTGPRERYF. The CDR3 DNA follows: TGCGCCAGCAGCTTTTCAACCGGGCCCCGGGAGCGTTATTTT. Using reference TRBV5-1 and TRBJ2-3 for the parts outside the CDR3, the full variable domain is KAGVTQTPRYLIKTRGQQVTLSCSPISGHRSVSWYQQTPGQGLQFLFEYFSETQRNKGNFPGRFSGRQFSNSRSEMNVSTLELGDSALYLCASSFSTGPRERYFGPGTRLTVL.

The chain carries TRBV6-6 and TRBJ1-3, with 7 bases that match TRBD1. The V gene end was trimmed by 4 bases and the J gene end by 4 bases; junction bases not matched to a gene: 7. Germline CDR1 and CDR2: MNHNY and SVGAGI (reference sequence). The CDR3 extends over 15 amino acids. CDR3 amino acids: CASSLTGISGNTIYF. The CDR3, as DNA: TGTGCCAGCAGTTTGACAGGGATCTCGGGAAACACCATATATTTT.

The chain carries TRBV2 and TRBJ1-5; unclear D gene. The CDR3 length is 15 residues. The germline CDR1 and CDR2 sequences are SNHLY and FYNNEI. With 4 bases removed from V and 1 base from J, the gap between germline ends came to 11 bases. The CDR3 is CASSVEGVSNQPQHF. The CDR3 DNA sequence: TGTGCCAGCAGTGTTGAGGGTGTGAGCAATCAGCCCCAGCATTTT.

The chain's CDR3 is CASSYLSNLAPYEQYF. The CDR3 DNA follows: TGTGCCAGCAGCTACTTATCAAACCTTGCCCCCTACGAGCAGTACTTC. The V call is TRBV5-5, the J call TRBJ2-7; D unresolved. V was shortened by 3 bases and J by 2 bases, with 18 bases between the two germline ends. The CDR3 totals 16 residues. Per germline, CDR1 SGHKS and CDR2 YYEKEE (reference sequence).

This clone was seen once. The rearrangement joins TRBV7-9 to TRBJ1-6, with TRBD1 identical over 10 bases. Unmatched junction bases numbered 6, after V lost 5 bases and J lost 8 bases. The germline V gene has CDR1 SEHNR and CDR2 FQNEAQ (reference sequence). CDR3 size: 15 residues. The CDR3 loop reads CASSLRDRGYSPLHF. CDR3 DNA: TGTGCCAGCAGCCTACGGGACAGGGGTTATTCACCCCTCCACTTT. Drawing the rest from reference TRBV7-9 and TRBJ1-6, the complete variable domain is DTGVSQNPRHKITKRGQNVTFRCDPISEHNRLYWYRQTLGQGPEFLTYFQNEAQLEKSRLLSDRFSAERPKGSFSTLEIQRTEQGDSAMYLCASSLRDRGYSPLHFGNGTRLTVT.

V usage is TRBV11-2 and J usage is TRBJ1-4; 7 nucleotides line up with TRBD1. Germline V gene lookup returns CDR1 SGHAT and CDR2 FQNNGV. The V segment lost 1 base and the J segment 15 bases; nucleotides outside the gene matches: 5. The CDR3 runs 12 residues. In nucleotides, the CDR3 is TGTGCCAGCAGCTTAGGGACAGGCCGGGTGTTTTTT. It is translated as CASSLGTGRVFF.

The chain couples TRBV5-1 to TRBJ2-7, with 8 bases matching TRBD1. The V gene end was trimmed by 3 bases and the J gene end by 5 bases; junction bases not matched to a gene: 10. The germline gives CDR1 SGHRS, CDR2 YFSETQ. This CDR3 is built from 15 residues. The CDR3 sequence is CASSSLRQGSHEQYF. CDR3 nucleotides: TGCGCCAGCAGCTCTCTCAGACAGGGGAGCCACGAGCAGTACTTC. Supplemented by reference TRBV5-1 and TRBJ2-7, the full variable domain reads KAGVTQTPRYLIKTRGQQVTLSCSPISGHRSVSWYQQTPGQGLQFLFEYFSETQRNKGNFPGRFSGRQFSNSRSEMNVSTLELGDSALYLCASSSLRQGSHEQYFGPGTRLTVT.

CDR3 sequence (DNA): TGTGCCAGCTCACCACCCGCGGGGACGGGCTATGGCTACACCTTC. Protein: CASSPPAGTGYGYTF. This chain connects TRBV18 to TRBJ1-2; D possibly corresponds to TRBD1 (5 bases). Trimming removed 0 bases from V and 4 bases from J, with 12 bases in between. Germline-derived CDR1 and CDR2 are KGHSH and LQKENI. The CDR3 covers 15 residues.

A few counts support this clone. CDR3 amino acids: CASSEHRSTEAFF. As DNA, the CDR3 is TGCGCCAGCAGTGAACACAGGTCGACTGAAGCTTTCTTT. The chain uses TRBV10-1 and TRBJ1-1, with D tentatively TRBD1 (5 bases). The ends were cut back, 3 bases at V and 5 bases at J, with 10 bases in the middle. Germline V CDR1 and CDR2: WNHNN, SYGVQD (reference sequence). The CDR3 is 13 residues long.

CDR3 amino acids: CAYRVGGSPLHF. As DNA, the CDR3 is TGCGCCTACCGAGTAGGGGGCTCACCCCTCCACTTT. The chain uses TRBV10-2 and TRBJ1-6, with 7 bases aligning to TRBD1. Germline V gives CDR1 WSHSY, CDR2 SAAADI. The length of the CDR3 is 12 residues. The trim removed 11 bases at V and 10 bases at J, leaving 8 bases unmatched.

CDR3 in DNA: TGCGCCAGCAGCACTCAGGGGACATCCTACAATGAGCAGTTCTTC. Its protein is CASSTQGTSYNEQFF. This chain connects TRBV5-1 to TRBJ2-1, with D possibly being TRBD1 (6 bases). Between the trimmed V and J ends, which lost 4 bases and 1 base, there was a span of 12 bases. The CDR3 is made up of 15 amino acids. The germline CDR1 and CDR2 sequences are SGHRS and YFSETQ.

V and J are TRBV5-5 and TRBJ2-7, with TRBD1 matching over 7 bases. Germline assignment: CDR1 SGHKS and CDR2 YYEKEE (reference sequence). The length of the CDR3 is 14 residues. V lost 2 bases to trimming and J lost 5 bases; unmatched junction nucleotides: 7. CDR3 in DNA: TGTGCCAGCAGCTTCAAACAGGGGATCAACGAGCAGTACTTC. It codes for CASSFKQGINEQYF.

This clone has just one count. V is TRBV29-1 and J is TRBJ1-1; the D gene is possibly TRBD1 (5 bases). This CDR3 is built from 12 residues. V gave up 8 bases and J gave up 2 bases, with 12 bases separating them. Germline lookup yields CDR1 SQVTM and CDR2 ANQGSEA. CDR3 protein: CSHRGVNTEAFF. The DNA for the CDR3 is TGCAGCCACCGGGGGGTAAACACTGAAGCTTTCTTT.